The TCR beta chain described here comes from a study of identical twins. The CDR3 has 16 residues. Germline values: CDR1 SGHTA, CDR2 FQGNSA. V lost 4 bases to trimming and J lost 7 bases, with 20 bases between them. TCRdb re-derived calls from the 5' RACE reads in MiXCR, one entry per CDR3 protein. The sample includes approximately 300,000 distinct CDR3 sequences, more than 8% of them seen just once. This sample was shared with a second study, whose subject was yellow fever vaccine responses in identical twins.

The source material was CD8+ T cells sorted from blood. The source is a woman younger than 30 in good health. The J gene is TRBJ2-1, the V gene TRBV7-2, with a possible D match to TRBD1 (9 bases). The CDR3 DNA reads as TGTGCCAGCAGCTCCAGCACAGGGGGCGGGGGGAATGAGCAGTTCTTC. Translated: CASSSSTGGGGNEQFF.